Below, one T cell receptor (beta chain) is given with its context. Its antigen is not known. The data belong to a study of cytomegalovirus exposure and HLA in healthy donors. General study points: Rare TCR sequences predominated, though certain public TCRs were found in many donors.

Donors consisted of healthy bone marrow donors. PCR involved 60 Vbeta and 13 Jbeta primers. Only in-frame clones appear in the TCRdb table, and some are missing; sequencing was by immunoSEQ multiplex PCR. The table lists under 80,000 clones, about 79% of them singletons, with around 7% in the top ten. The specimen was PBMCs. The receptor comes from a woman in her forties in good health and CMV-seronegative.

The CDR3 spells CASSQGPVLDGYTF. DNA of the CDR3: TGCGCCAGCAGCCAGGGCCCTGTTCTCGATGGCTACACCTTC. The chain employs TRBV4-3 and TRBJ1-2; D gene unclear. V was cut by 3 bases and J by 6 bases, with 14 bases left in between. This CDR3 region has 14 residues. CDR1 LGHNA and CDR2 YSLEER come from the germline V gene.